This T cell receptor (beta chain) was obtained from a study of blood T cell repertoires in COVID-19. Trimming removed 4 bases from V and 5 bases from J, with 17 bases in between. Germline lookup yields CDR1 SQVTM and CDR2 ANQGSEA. This CDR3 spans 14 amino acids. In this sample, this clone turned up once. Repertoires were generated with immunoSEQ multiplex PCR, while TCRdb's copy carries only in-frame clones and drops some. This table holds 25,000 to 30,000 clones, 85% found once. V is TRBV29-1 and J is TRBJ1-1, with D possibly being TRBD1 (5 bases). Sequencing was carried out using peripheral blood. This sequence was found in a human donor in a cohort sampled during active COVID-19. DNA of the CDR3: TGCAGCGTTGCGCCGACAGTATCAACGACTGAAGCTTTCTTT. This translates into CSVAPTVSTTEAFF.